The 2 T cell receptor beta chains listed next were all sequenced from one sample in a study of blood T cell repertoires in COVID-19. Sequencing used immunoSEQ multiplex PCR; TCRdb keeps in-frame clones, though not all of them. The data show tens of thousands of clones, roughly 83% seen once. The sample comprised peripheral blood. The receptor set was obtained from a man older than 75 with active or convalescent COVID-19.

This clone has a handful of counts. The chain uses TRBV6-5 and TRBJ1-1, with a possible D match to TRBD1 (6 bases). Per the germline V gene, CDR1 is MNHEY and CDR2 is SVGAGI. The V gene lost 10 bases and the J gene lost 4 bases, with 19 bases spanning the gap. This CDR3 is built from 14 residues. CDR3 protein: CATKPTRGSTEAFF. In DNA form, the CDR3 reads TGTGCCACCAAACCCACCAGGGGTTCCACTGAAGCTTTCTTT.

In DNA form, the CDR3 reads TGTGCCAGCAGCCGTACTCAGGGGGCCCATCAGCCCCAGCATTTT. Encoded protein: CASSRTQGAHQPQHF. The V gene is TRBV3-1 (or the pseudogene TRBV3-2), the J gene TRBJ1-5; 8 bases agree with TRBD1. CDR1 is LGHDT, CDR2 YNNKEL, per germline (reference sequence). Trimming removed 4 bases from V and 5 bases from J; junction bases left unmatched: 7. The length of the CDR3 is 15 residues.